The 15 T cell receptor beta chains below come from one sample, sequenced in a study of Tregs in tolerant kidney transplant recipients. Related graft donors supplied nonmyeloablative bone marrow transplants, and mixed chimerism was transient. Sequenced by immunoSEQ multiplex PCR; TCRdb stores in-frame clones only, minus some. The sample shows some 50,000 clones, about nine tenths of them seen only once. The sample in question was CD8+ T cells from blood (PBMCs), obtained 12 months after the transplant. Receptors originate from a human patient who received a combined kidney and bone marrow transplant. Some T cells could come from the graft donor.

The chain couples TRBV7-6 to TRBJ2-5; TRBD1 is a possible D gene (5 bases). This CDR3 has 14 residues. The V gene lost 1 base and the J gene lost 2 bases, with 8 bases spanning the gap. Germline CDR1 is SGHVS and CDR2 is FNYEAQ. The CDR3 loop reads CASSLVTEQETQYF. The CDR3 DNA sequence: TGTGCCAGCAGCTTAGTGACAGAACAAGAGACCCAGTACTTC.

The chain links TRBV9 to TRBJ2-1, with 7 nucleotides matching TRBD1. Per the germline V gene, CDR1 is SGDLS and CDR2 is YYNGEE. The CDR3 is 12 residues long. V lost 1 base and J lost 9; bases outside the gene matches: 1. The CDR3 DNA sequence: TGTGCCAGCAGCGTAAAGGGGGCTGAGCAGTTCTTC. It codes for CASSVKGAEQFF.

The chain is built from TRBV13 and TRBJ2-5, with 8 bases matching TRBD2. J lost 5 bases, V lost 5 bases, and 13 bases had no gene match. The CDR3 has 16 amino acids. Germline lookup yields CDR1 PRHDT and CDR2 FYEKMQ (reference sequence). The CDR3 bases are TGTGCCAGCAGCACCCCTAGCGGGCGGGACGCGGAGACCCAGTACTTC. Protein product: CASSTPSGRDAETQYF. The entire variable domain, with the rest obtained from reference TRBV13 and TRBJ2-5, is as follows: AAGVIQSPRHLIKEKRETATLKCYPIPRHDTVYWYQQGPGQDPQFLISFYEKMQSDKGSIPDRFSAQQFSDYHSELNMSSLELGDSALYFCASSTPSGRDAETQYFGPGTRLLVL.

Note on this clone: The germline gene is not matched at one end of the junction; a read error may be the cause. The chain carries TRBV7-9 and TRBJ1-2, with a tentative D call TRBD1 (5 bases). Per the germline V gene, CDR1 is SEHNR and CDR2 is FQNEAQ (reference sequence). The CDR3 spans 17 residues. Written as DNA, the CDR3 is TGTGCCAGCAGCCCCCCGTTCGACAGCGAAGCTAACTATGGCTACGCCTTC. This translates into CASSPPFDSEANYGYAF. Based on the CDR3 plus reference TRBV7-9 and TRBJ1-2, the full variable domain is DTGVSQNPRHKITKRGQNVTFRCDPISEHNRLYWYRQTLGQGPEFLTYFQNEAQLEKSRLLSDRFSAERPKGSFSTLEIQRTEQGDSAMYLCASSPPFDSEANYGYAFGSGTRLTVV.

Concerning this clone: Given the absence of the conserved phenylalanine or tryptophan at the CDR3 end, a read error is likely. It is unclear where the CDR3 begins or ends on the DNA, so no DNA is shown, and the CDR3 is as TCRdb lists it. This chain links TRBV1 with TRBJ2-7; TRBD2, as called in the table, went unchecked against the DNA. TRBV1 is labeled a pseudogene. The CDR3 sequence runs 11 residues, both termini included. The chain's CDR3 is CTSSQTGTRVG.

The V call is TRBV7-3, the J call TRBJ2-3, with 9 bases identical to TRBD2. This CDR3 is built from 16 residues. Germline loops: CDR1 SGHTA, CDR2 FQGTGA. Losses at the gene ends were 2 bases for V and 3 bases for J; bases not matched to a gene: 6. The CDR3 region has the DNA TGTGCCAGCAGCTTATTAGCGGGAGCAGCGACAGATACGCAGTATTTT. Translation gives CASSLLAGAATDTQYF.

The chain couples TRBV16 to TRBJ2-5; 7 bases map to TRBD1. This CDR3 region has 15 residues. The germline gives CDR1 KGHSY, CDR2 FQNENV. Losses at the gene ends were 7 bases for V and 1 base for J; bases not matched to a gene: 9. The CDR3 DNA reads TGTGCCAGCAATAGTCCGGGACAGCCCCAAGAGACCCAGTACTTC. It translates to CASNSPGQPQETQYF.

The chain links TRBV5-6 to TRBJ2-3; 9 nucleotides match TRBD1. This CDR3 contains 15 residues. Per the germline V gene, CDR1 is SGHDT and CDR2 is YYEEEE. The J segment lost 5 bases and the V segment lost 4 bases, leaving 8 bases of the junction unmatched. The CDR3 DNA reads TGTGCCAGCAGCCAAGGACAGGGGAGGGGAGATACGCAGTATTTT. Its translation: CASSQGQGRGDTQYF.

The J gene is TRBJ2-6, the V gene TRBV14; D unresolved. Germline CDR1 SGHDN, CDR2 FVKESK. Between the trimmed V and J ends, which lost 4 bases and 3 bases, there was a span of 13 bases. There are 16 residues in the CDR3. CDR3 coding DNA: TGTGCCAGCAGCCCTCGACTCCTCAATGGGGCCAACGTCCTGACTTTC. Encoded protein: CASSPRLLNGANVLTF.

The chain is built from TRBV5-1 and TRBJ2-1, with 10 positions matching TRBD1. This CDR3 comprises 17 residues. The germline CDR1 and CDR2 sequences are SGHRS and YFSETQ. V shed 1 base and J 5 bases; nucleotides not matched to a gene: 9. CDR3 amino acids: CASSLNIGQGVDNEQFF. The CDR3 region has the DNA TGCGCCAGCAGCTTGAATATCGGACAGGGGGTAGACAATGAGCAGTTCTTC.

This sequence joins TRBV28 and TRBJ2-5, with 7 bases matching TRBD1. This CDR3 has 14 amino acids. Per the germline V gene, CDR1 is MDHEN and CDR2 is SYDVKM. The V gene end was trimmed by 3 bases and the J gene end by 5 bases; junction bases not matched to a gene: 6. The CDR3, as DNA: TGTGCCAGCAGTTTGGGACAGTCTTTTGAGACCCAGTACTTC. Translation gives CASSLGQSFETQYF.

This chain joins TRBV2 and TRBJ1-1; TRBD1 aligns across 7 bases. Unmatched junction bases numbered 8, after V lost 9 bases and J lost 4 bases. This CDR3 region has 13 residues. Germline values: CDR1 SNHLY, CDR2 FYNNEI. This CDR3 reads CARDPGGGTEAFF. The CDR3 DNA reads as TGTGCCAGAGACCCAGGGGGAGGCACTGAAGCTTTCTTT.

This chain joins TRBV4-3 and TRBJ2-2; unclear D gene. The germline V gene encodes CDR1 LGHNA and CDR2 YSLEER. V lost 0 bases, J lost 4 bases, and 6 bases lay in between. The CDR3 is 14 residues long. CDR3: CASSQDLFTGELFF. For the CDR3, the DNA is TGCGCCAGCAGCCAAGATTTATTCACCGGGGAGCTGTTTTTT.

With regard to this clone: This same CDR3 is encoded by further DNA sequences in the sample. The V gene is TRBV9, the J gene TRBJ1-2; possible D gene TRBD1, 5 bases. Trimming took off 2 bases at V and 2 bases at J, with 10 bases between the two ends. Germline CDR1 SGDLS, CDR2 YYNGEE. This CDR3 comprises 14 residues. This chain's CDR3 is CASSVGGSNYGYTF. The CDR3 DNA is TGTGCCAGCAGCGTCGGGGGTTCCAACTATGGCTACACCTTC. Together with reference TRBV9 and TRBJ1-2, the CDR3 gives the full variable domain: DSGVTQTPKHLITATGQRVTLRCSPRSGDLSVYWYQQSLDQGLQFLIQYYNGEERAKGNILERFSAQQFPDLHSELNLSSLELGDSALYFCASSVGGSNYGYTFGSGTRLTVV.

The V call is TRBV6-5, the J call TRBJ1-1, with 8 positions matching TRBD1. The CDR3 sequence is 10 residues long. The trim removed 10 bases at V and 10 bases at J, leaving 5 bases unmatched. Germline lookup yields CDR1 MNHEY and CDR2 SVGAGI. The CDR3 sequence: CAITTGVAFF. DNA of the CDR3: TGTGCCATCACGACAGGGGTAGCTTTCTTT.